Below are 9 T cell receptor beta chains sequenced from a single sample in a study of blood T cells in healthy people across ages. A J-beta primer mix and a sample-barcoded 5' primer were used in a second PCR of about 7 to 12 cycles. Via MiXCR, TCRdb re-called the 5' RACE reads, giving one row per CDR3 protein. The sample consists of hundreds of thousands of distinct CDR3 sequences, about 30% of them appearing once. The sample comprised blood. The receptors were sampled from a woman of 80 years or more in good health.

This clonotype appeared many times. This rearrangement joins TRBV5-1 to TRBJ1-2; D gene unclear. Germline CDR1 and CDR2: SGHRS and YFSETQ. The CDR3 spans 13 residues. V was cut by 2 bases and J by 4 bases, with 9 bases left in between. The CDR3 DNA is TGCGCCAGCAGCTTCGGATGGACCTATGGCTACACCTTC. It codes for CASSFGWTYGYTF.

The table lists this clonotype with many counts. The chain links TRBV10-3 to TRBJ2-7, with 9 bases that match TRBD1. With 5 bases clipped from V and 4 bases from J, the junction kept 3 bases outside the gene matches. The germline V gene has CDR1 ENHRY and CDR2 SYGVKD. The length of the CDR3 is 13 residues. The CDR3 sequence: CAISRDRVYEQYF. The CDR3 DNA is TGTGCCATCAGTAGGGACAGGGTTTACGAGCAGTACTTC.

This clonotype was recorded a few times. This clone may be a read error of a much larger clone one base away. CDR3 amino acids: CACGANAGGPGEQYF. The CDR3 region has the DNA TGTGCCTGCGGGGCGAACGCGGGGGGCCCCGGGGAGCAGTACTTC. The V call is TRBV7-2, the J call TRBJ2-7, with 8 bases that match TRBD2. The V gene end was trimmed by 11 bases and the J gene end by 7 bases; junction bases not matched to a gene: 19. The CDR3 contains 15 residues. Germline V gene sequence: CDR1 SGHTA, CDR2 FQGNSA.

A few counts support this clonotype. V gene TRBV9 combines with J gene TRBJ2-3, with 9 bases matching TRBD1. Looked up from germline, CDR1 is SGDLS and CDR2 is YYNGEE. V shed 4 bases and J 1 base; nucleotides not matched to a gene: 10. The CDR3 has 17 residues. The CDR3 DNA is TGTGCCAGCAGCTTCGGACAGGGGCGGACCGGCACAGATACGCAGTATTTT. Residues: CASSFGQGRTGTDTQYF.

A remark on this clonotype: This may arise from a read error, as a much more abundant clone is one base away. The chain employs TRBV20-1 and TRBJ1-2; 7 nucleotides align to TRBD1. Looked up from germline, CDR1 is DFQATT and CDR2 is SNEGSKA (reference sequence). The CDR3 spans 13 residues. The CDR3 spells CSTRATGAYGYTF. In DNA, the CDR3 is TGCAGTACTAGAGCCACAGGGGCATATGGCTACACCTTC.

This clonotype has a count of ten or more. The chain employs TRBV29-1 and TRBJ2-7; D might be TRBD1 or TRBD2, each matching 5 bases. TRBJ2-5 matches the DNA end more closely, so the J call is doubtful. The CDR3 has 12 amino acids. Germline V gives CDR1 SQVTM, CDR2 ANQGSEA. The CDR3 is CSVEGARGTQYF. The CDR3 DNA sequence: TGCAGCGTTGAAGGGGCGAGGGGGACCCAGTACTTC.

The genes are TRBV4-1 and TRBJ1-6; the match to TRBD1 covers 9 bases. V dropped 4 bases and J dropped 9; count of bases not matched to a gene: 4. The germline gives CDR1 MGHRA, CDR2 YSYEKL. The CDR3 is 14 amino acids. CDR3 DNA: TGCGCCAGCAGCCCTGGGACAGGGTCTTCACCCCTCCACTTT. Protein product: CASSPGTGSSPLHF.

The chain has TRBV21-1 and TRBJ1-2. TRBV21-1 is a known pseudogene. The CDR3 has 13 amino acids. The CDR3 DNA reads TGTGCCAGCAGCAAAGGAAACGGCTATGGCTACACCTTC. As protein: CASSKGNGYGYTF.

This clonotype was counted between two and nine times. This may be a read error: a much more frequent sequence differs by one nucleotide. The chain is built from TRBV6-5 and TRBJ1-2; D uncertain. The CDR3 length is 14 residues. Deletions cut 5 bases from V and 3 bases from J, with 13 bases between. The germline CDR1 and CDR2 sequences are MNHEY and SVGAGI. The CDR3 is CASSHGPGHYGYTF. The CDR3 DNA reads as TGTGCCAGCAGTCACGGCCCGGGCCACTATGGCTACACCTTC.